This record concerns one TCR beta chain sequence. The target antigen is unknown. The record originates from a study of T cell responses to AZD1222 COVID-19 vaccine. V lost 1 base to trimming and J lost 14 bases, with 12 bases between them. This CDR3 has 12 residues. From germline, CDR1 is SGHTA and CDR2 FQGNSA. TCRdb keeps only in-frame clones here, not all; method: immunoSEQ multiplex PCR. In the table there are about 99,000 clones, approximately 88% of which are singletons. The study, taken as a whole, reports: Clonal diversity may have been underestimated, and the donors were mostly white British, with more females than males. Spike-specific TCR depth and breadth grew after two AZD1222 doses.

This receptor was taken from an adult in good health. Sequences were derived from peripheral blood, sampled on day 0 of AZD1222 vaccination. The chain recombines TRBV7-2 with TRBJ2-1; tentatively, D is TRBD2 (5 bases). CDR3 coding DNA: TGTGCCAGCAGCTTAGATCCTAGCCCGAAGTTCTTC. Translating gives CASSLDPSPKFF.